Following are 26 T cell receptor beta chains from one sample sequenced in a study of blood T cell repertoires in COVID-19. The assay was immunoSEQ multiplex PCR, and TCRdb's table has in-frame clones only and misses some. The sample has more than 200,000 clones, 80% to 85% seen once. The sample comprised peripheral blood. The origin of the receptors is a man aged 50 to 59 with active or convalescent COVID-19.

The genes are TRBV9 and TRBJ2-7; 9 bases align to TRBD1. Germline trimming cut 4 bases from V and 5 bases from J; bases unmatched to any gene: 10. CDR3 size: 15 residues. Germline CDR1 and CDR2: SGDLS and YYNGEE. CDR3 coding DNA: TGTGCCAGCAGCCCAAGACAGGGGGGGTTGGACGAGCAGTACTTC. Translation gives CASSPRQGGLDEQYF.

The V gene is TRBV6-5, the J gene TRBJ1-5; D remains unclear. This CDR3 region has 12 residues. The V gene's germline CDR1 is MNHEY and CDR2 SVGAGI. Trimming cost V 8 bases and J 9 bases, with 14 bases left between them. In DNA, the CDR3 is TGTGCCAGCTCGGAGTCGGGTAGGCCCCAGCATTTT. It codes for CASSESGRPQHF.

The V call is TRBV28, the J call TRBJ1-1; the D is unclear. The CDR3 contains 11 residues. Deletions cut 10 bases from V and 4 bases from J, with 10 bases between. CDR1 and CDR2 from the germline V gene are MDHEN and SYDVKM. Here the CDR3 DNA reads TGTGCCACCTTAACCGGCACTGAAGCTTTCTTT. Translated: CATLTGTEAFF. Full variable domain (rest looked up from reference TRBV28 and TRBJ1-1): DVKVTQSSRYLVKRTGEKVFLECVQDMDHENMFWYRQDPGLGLRLIYFSYDVKMKEKGDIPEGYSVSREKKERFSLILESASTNQTSMYLCATLTGTEAFFGQGTRLTVV.

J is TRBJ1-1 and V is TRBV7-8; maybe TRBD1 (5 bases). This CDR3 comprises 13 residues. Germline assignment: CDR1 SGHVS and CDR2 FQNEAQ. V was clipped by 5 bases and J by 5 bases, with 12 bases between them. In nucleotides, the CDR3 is TGTGCCAGCAGCCCCAGCGGGGGGACTGAAGCTTTCTTT. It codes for CASSPSGGTEAFF.

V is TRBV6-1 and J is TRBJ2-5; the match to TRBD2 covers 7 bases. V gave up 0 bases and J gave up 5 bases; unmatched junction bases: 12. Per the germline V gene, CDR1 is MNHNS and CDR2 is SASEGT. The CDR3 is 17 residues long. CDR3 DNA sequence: TGTGCCAGCAGTGAAGCATTACCCAAGGCGGGGGTGGAGACCCAGTACTTC. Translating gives CASSEALPKAGVETQYF.

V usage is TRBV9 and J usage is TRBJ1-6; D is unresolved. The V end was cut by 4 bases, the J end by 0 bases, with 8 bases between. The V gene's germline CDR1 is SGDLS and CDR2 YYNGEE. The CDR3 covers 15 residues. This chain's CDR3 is CASSPDYSYNSPLHF. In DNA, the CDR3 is TGTGCCAGCAGCCCTGACTACTCCTATAATTCACCCCTCCACTTT.

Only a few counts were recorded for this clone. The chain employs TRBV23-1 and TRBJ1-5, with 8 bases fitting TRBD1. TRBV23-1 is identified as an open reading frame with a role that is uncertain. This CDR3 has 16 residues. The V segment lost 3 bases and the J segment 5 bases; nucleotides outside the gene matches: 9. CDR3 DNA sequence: TGCGCCAGCAGTCATCCTCTCACAGGGGGGGATCAGCCCCAGCATTTT. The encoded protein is CASSHPLTGGDQPQHF.

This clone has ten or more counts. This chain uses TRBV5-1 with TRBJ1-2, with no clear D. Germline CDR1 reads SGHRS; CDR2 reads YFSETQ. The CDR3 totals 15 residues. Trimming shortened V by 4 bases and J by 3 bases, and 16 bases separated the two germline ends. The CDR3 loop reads CASSLRTGGYYGYTF. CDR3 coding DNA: TGCGCCAGCAGCCTCAGGACGGGAGGTTACTATGGCTACACCTTC. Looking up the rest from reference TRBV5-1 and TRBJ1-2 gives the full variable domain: KAGVTQTPRYLIKTRGQQVTLSCSPISGHRSVSWYQQTPGQGLQFLFEYFSETQRNKGNFPGRFSGRQFSNSRSEMNVSTLELGDSALYLCASSLRTGGYYGYTFGSGTRLTVV.

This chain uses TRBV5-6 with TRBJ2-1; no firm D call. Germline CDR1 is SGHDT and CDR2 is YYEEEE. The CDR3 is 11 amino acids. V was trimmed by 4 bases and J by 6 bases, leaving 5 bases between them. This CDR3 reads CASSASNEQFF. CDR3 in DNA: TGTGCCAGCAGCGCGAGCAATGAGCAGTTCTTC.

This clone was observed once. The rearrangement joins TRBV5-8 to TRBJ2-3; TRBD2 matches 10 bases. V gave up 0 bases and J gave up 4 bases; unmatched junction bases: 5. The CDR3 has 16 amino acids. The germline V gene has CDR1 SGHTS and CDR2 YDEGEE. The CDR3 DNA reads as TGTGCCAGCAGCTTGGGAGCGGGGGGGCCCCCAGATACGCAGTATTTT. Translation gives CASSLGAGGPPDTQYF.

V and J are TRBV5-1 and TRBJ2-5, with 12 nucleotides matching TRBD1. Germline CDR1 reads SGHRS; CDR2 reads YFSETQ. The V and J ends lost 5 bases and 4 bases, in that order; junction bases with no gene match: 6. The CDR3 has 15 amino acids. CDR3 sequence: CASRAGTGGAETQYF. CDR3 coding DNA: TGCGCCAGCAGAGCCGGGACAGGGGGCGCAGAGACCCAGTACTTC.

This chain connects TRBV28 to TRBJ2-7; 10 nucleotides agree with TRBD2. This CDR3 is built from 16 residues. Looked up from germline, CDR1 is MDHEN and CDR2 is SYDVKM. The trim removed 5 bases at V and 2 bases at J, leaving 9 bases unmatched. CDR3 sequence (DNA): TGTGCCAGCAGTCCCCCGACTAGCGGGCTCCCCTACGAGCAGTACTTC. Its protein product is CASSPPTSGLPYEQYF.

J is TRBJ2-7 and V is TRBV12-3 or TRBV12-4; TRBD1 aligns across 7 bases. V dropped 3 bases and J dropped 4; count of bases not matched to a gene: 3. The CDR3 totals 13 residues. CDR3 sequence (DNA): TGTGCCAGCAGTTTTAACAGGGGATACGAGCAGTACTTC. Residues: CASSFNRGYEQYF.

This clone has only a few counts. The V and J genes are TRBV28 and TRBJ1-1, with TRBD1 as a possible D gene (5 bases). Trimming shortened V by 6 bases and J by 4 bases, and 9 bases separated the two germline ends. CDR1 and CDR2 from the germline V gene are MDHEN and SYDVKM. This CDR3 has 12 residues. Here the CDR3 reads CASSSGGTEAFF. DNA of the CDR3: TGTGCCAGCAGCTCGGGGGGCACTGAAGCTTTCTTT.

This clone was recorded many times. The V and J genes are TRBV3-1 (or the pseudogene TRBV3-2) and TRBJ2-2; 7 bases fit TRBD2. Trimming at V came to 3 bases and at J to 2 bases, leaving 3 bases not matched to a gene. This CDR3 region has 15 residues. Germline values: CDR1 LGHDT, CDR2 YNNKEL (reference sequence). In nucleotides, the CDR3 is TGTGCCAGCAGCCAGGGACTAACAAACACCGGGGAGCTGTTTTTT. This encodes CASSQGLTNTGELFF.

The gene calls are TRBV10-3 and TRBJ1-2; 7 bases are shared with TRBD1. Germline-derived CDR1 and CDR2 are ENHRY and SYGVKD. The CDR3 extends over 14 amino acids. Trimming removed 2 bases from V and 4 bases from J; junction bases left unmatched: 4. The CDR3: CAISERQGPYGYTF. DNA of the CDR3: TGTGCCATCAGTGAGAGACAGGGACCCTATGGCTACACCTTC.

CDR3 region: CASSYRGPMNTEAFF. The CDR3 DNA is TGTGCCAGCAGTTACCGCGGCCCCATGAACACTGAAGCTTTCTTT. This chain joins TRBV6-2 or TRBV6-3 and TRBJ1-1; no definite D call. Germline V gene lookup returns CDR1 MNHEY and CDR2 SVGEGT. V shed 2 bases and J shed 0 bases, with 10 bases lying between them. This CDR3 has 15 residues.

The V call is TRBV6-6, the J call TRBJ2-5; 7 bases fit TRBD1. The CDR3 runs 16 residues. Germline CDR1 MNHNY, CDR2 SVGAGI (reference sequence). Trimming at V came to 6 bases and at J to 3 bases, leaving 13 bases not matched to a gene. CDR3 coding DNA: TGTGCCAGCAGCTCTTTACAGGGGTACAGGAAAGAGACCCAGTACTTC. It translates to CASSSLQGYRKETQYF.

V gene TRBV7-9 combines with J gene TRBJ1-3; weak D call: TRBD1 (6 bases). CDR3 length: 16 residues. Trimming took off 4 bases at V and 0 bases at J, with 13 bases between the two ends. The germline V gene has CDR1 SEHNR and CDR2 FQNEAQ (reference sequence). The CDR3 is CASSSLGQNSGNTIYF. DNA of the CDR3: TGTGCCAGCAGCTCCCTCGGACAGAACTCTGGAAACACCATATATTTT.

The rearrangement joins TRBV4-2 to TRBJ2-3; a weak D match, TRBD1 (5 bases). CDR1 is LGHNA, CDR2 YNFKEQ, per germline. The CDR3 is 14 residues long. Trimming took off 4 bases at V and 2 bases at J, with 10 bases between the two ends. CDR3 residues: CASSPDRNTDTQYF. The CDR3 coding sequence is TGTGCCAGCAGCCCCGACAGAAACACAGATACGCAGTATTTT.

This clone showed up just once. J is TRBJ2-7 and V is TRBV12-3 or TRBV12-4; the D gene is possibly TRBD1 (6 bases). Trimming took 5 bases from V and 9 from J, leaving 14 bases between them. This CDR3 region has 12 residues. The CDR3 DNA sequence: TGTGCCAGCAGTCTACAGGGTTCTCGGCAGTACTTC. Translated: CASSLQGSRQYF.

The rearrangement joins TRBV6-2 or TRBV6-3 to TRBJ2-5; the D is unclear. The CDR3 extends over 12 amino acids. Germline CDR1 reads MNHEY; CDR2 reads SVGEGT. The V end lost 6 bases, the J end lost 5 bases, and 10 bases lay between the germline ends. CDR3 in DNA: TGTGCCAGCAGCTCCGGTTGGGAGACCCAGTACTTC. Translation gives CASSSGWETQYF.

Here the CDR3 reads CASSPALAGGPNEQFF. CDR3 DNA: TGTGCCAGCAGCCCCGCACTAGCGGGGGGGCCCAATGAGCAGTTCTTC. V and J are TRBV7-6 and TRBJ2-1; 13 bases line up with TRBD2. CDR3 length equals 16 residues. CDR1 is SGHVS and CDR2 is FNYEAQ in the germline V gene. The junction had 7 bases not matched to a gene; V was cut back by 5 bases and J by 6 bases.

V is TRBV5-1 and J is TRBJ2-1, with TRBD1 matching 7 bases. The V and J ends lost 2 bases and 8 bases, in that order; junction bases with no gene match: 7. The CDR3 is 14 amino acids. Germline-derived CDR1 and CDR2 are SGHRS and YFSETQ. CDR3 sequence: CASSLETGIDEQFF. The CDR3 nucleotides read TGCGCCAGCAGCTTAGAGACAGGGATTGATGAGCAGTTCTTC.

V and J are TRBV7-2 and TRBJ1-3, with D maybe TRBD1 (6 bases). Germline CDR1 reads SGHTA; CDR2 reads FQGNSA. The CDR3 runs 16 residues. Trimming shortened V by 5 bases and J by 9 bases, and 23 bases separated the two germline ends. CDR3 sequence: CASSPGGATPDSTIYF. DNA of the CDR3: TGTGCCAGCAGCCCGGGGGGGGCCACTCCGGATAGCACCATATATTTT.

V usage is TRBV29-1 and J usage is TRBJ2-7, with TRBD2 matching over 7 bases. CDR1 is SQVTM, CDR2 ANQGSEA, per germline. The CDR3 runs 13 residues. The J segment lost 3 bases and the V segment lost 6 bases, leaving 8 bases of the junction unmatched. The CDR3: CSVAEGGNYEQYF. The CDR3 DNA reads TGCAGCGTCGCCGAGGGAGGGAACTACGAGCAGTACTTC.